Each of the 3 T cell receptor beta chains below was sequenced from the same sample in a study of T cell repertoires in cytomegalovirus infection. One entry per CDR3 protein, called by TCRdb with MiXCR from the reads. This repertoire shows more than 40,000 distinct CDR3 sequences, around 23% found once; its top ten account for 85% to 90%. Antigens of these TCRs are unknown. This specimen was CD8+ T cells from cultured PBMCs, taken from culture after CMV antigen stimulation. All receptors come from a human donor in good health (CMV status not recorded). Some clones in this sample may be carry-over from other donors' samples.

The chain carries TRBV11-3 and TRBJ2-1, with unresolved D. With 6 bases removed from V and 6 bases from J, the gap between germline ends came to 9 bases. Germline CDR1 and CDR2: SGHNT and YENEEA. This CDR3 region has 12 residues. CDR3: CASSAEGNEQFF. CDR3 nucleotide sequence: TGTGCCAGCAGTGCAGAAGGCAATGAGCAGTTCTTC.

The genes are TRBV6-5 and TRBJ2-1; possibly TRBD2 for D (5 bases). CDR3 length equals 15 residues. With 0 bases removed from V and 7 bases from J, the gap between germline ends came to 13 bases. The germline CDR1 and CDR2 sequences are MNHEY and SVGAGI. The CDR3 loop is CASSYSRTRANEQFF. CDR3 sequence (DNA): TGTGCCAGCAGTTACTCGCGCACTAGGGCTAATGAGCAGTTCTTC.

The gene calls are TRBV7-6 and TRBJ2-2; TRBD2 might be the D (5 bases). The CDR3 consists of 13 residues. V was trimmed by 5 bases and J by 6 bases, leaving 10 bases between them. The germline V gene has CDR1 SGHVS and CDR2 FNYEAQ. CDR3: CASSHLEAGELFF. In nucleotides, the CDR3 is TGTGCCAGCAGCCACTTGGAGGCCGGGGAGCTGTTTTTT.